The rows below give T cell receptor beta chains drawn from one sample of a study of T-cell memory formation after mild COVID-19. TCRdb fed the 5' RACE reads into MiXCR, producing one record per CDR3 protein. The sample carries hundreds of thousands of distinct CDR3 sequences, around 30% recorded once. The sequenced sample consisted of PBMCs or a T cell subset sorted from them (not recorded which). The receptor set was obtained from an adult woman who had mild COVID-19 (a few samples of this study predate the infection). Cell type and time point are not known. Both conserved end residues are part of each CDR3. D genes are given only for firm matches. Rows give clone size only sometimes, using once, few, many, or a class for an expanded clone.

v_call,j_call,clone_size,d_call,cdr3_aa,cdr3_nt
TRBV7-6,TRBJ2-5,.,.,CASSLAGVGGIGETQYF,TGTGCCAGCAGCTTAGCAGGGGTCGGGGGAATTGGAGAGACCCAGTACTTC
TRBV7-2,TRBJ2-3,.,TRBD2,CASSAGLAFDTQYF,TGTGCCAGCAGCGCGGGACTAGCCTTCGATACGCAGTATTTT
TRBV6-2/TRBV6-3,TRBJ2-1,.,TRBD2,CASSQRVPDPLRSKREGPNEQFF,TGTGCCAGCAGCCAACGGGTCCCCGACCCGCTTCGGAGTAAGCGGGAGGGCCCTAATGAGCAGTTCTTC
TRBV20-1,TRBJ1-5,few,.,CSARVQWGTDPSNQPQHF,TGCAGTGCTAGAGTTCAATGGGGAACAGACCCTAGCAATCAGCCCCAGCATTTT
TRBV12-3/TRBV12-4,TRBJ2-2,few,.,CASRRQSGTNTGELFF,TGTGCCAGCAGGCGACAGTCCGGGACAAACACCGGGGAGCTGTTTTTT
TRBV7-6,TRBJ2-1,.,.,CASSPPGAGGEQFF,TGTGCCAGCAGCCCACCCGGGGCCGGGGGTGAGCAGTTCTTC
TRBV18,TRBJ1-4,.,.,CASSGDIEKLFF,TGTGCCAGCTCAGGGGATATCGAAAAACTGTTTTTT
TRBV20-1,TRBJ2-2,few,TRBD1,CSAAEGQSTGELFF,TGCAGTGCTGCCGAGGGACAGTCCACCGGGGAGCTGTTTTTT
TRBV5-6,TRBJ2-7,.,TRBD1,CASSQDRGLYEQYF,TGTGCCAGCAGCCAGGACAGGGGGCTGTACGAGCAGTACTTC
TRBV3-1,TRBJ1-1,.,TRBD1,CASSPRDRGLEAFF,TGTGCCAGCAGCCCCAGGGACAGGGGGCTCGAAGCTTTCTTT
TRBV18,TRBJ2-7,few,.,CASLYEQYF,TGTGCCAGCCTCTACGAGCAGTACTTC
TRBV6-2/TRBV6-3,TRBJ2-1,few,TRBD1,CASSYTGVTYNEQFF,TGTGCCAGCAGTTATACAGGGGTAACCTACAATGAGCAGTTCTTC
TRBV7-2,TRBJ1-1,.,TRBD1,CASSFTGARSNTEAFF,TGTGCCAGCAGTTTTACAGGGGCACGTTCGAACACTGAAGCTTTCTTT
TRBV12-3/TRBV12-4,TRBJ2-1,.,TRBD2,CASSFMGRGHNEQFF,TGTGCCAGCAGTTTTATGGGGAGGGGTCACAATGAGCAGTTCTTC
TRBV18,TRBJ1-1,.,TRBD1,CASSPGQGGLGTEAFF,TGTGCCAGCTCACCGGGACAGGGAGGTCTAGGCACTGAAGCTTTCTTT
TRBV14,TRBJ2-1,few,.,CASSQRWASRNEQFF,TGTGCCAGCAGCCAACGATGGGCCTCTCGGAATGAGCAGTTCTTC
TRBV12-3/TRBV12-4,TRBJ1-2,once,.,CASSDEEAHGYTF,TGTGCCAGCAGCGACGAGGAGGCACATGGCTACACCTTC
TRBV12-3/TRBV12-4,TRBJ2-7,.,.,CASSFSGTQSYEQYF,TGTGCCAGCAGTTTCTCTGGCACACAATCCTACGAGCAGTACTTC
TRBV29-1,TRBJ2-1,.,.,CSVVVPGDRNEQFF,TGCAGCGTTGTGGTCCCAGGGGATAGGAATGAGCAGTTCTTC
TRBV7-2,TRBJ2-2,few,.,CASSPSPLALHGELFF,TGTGCCAGCAGCCCTTCGCCACTAGCCCTGCACGGGGAGCTGTTTTTT
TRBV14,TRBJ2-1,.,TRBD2,CASSPKKNPASGSGYNEQFF,TGTGCCAGCAGCCCCAAAAAGAATCCTGCTAGCGGGAGTGGGTACAATGAGCAGTTCTTC
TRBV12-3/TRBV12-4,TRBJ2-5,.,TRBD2,CASRKTSGRLQTQYF,TGTGCCAGCAGGAAAACTAGCGGGCGGCTTCAGACCCAGTACTTC
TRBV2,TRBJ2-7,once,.,CASSVWVEQYF,TGTGCCAGCAGTGTTTGGGTCGAGCAGTACTTC
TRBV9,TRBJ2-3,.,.,CASSVEGWRPSTDTQYF,TGTGCCAGCAGCGTAGAAGGATGGCGTCCTAGCACAGATACGCAGTATTTT
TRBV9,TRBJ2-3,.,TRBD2,CASSAGLAGDLFSTDTQYF,TGTGCCAGCAGCGCGGGACTAGCGGGAGACCTCTTTAGCACAGATACGCAGTATTTT
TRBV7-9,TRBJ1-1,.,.,CASLPGSGIAEAFF,TGTGCCAGCCTACCAGGTAGCGGGATCGCTGAAGCTTTCTTT
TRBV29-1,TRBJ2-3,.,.,CSVSRSSSTDTQYF,TGCAGCGTCTCCCGGAGTAGTAGCACAGATACGCAGTATTTT
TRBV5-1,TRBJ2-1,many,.,CASSLAQAYNEQFF,TGCGCCAGCAGCTTGGCCCAGGCGTACAATGAGCAGTTCTTC
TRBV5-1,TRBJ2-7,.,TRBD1,CASSAGAGTGAYEQYF,TGCGCCAGCAGCGCGGGCGCCGGGACAGGGGCCTACGAGCAGTACTTC
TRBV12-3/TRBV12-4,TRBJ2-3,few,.,CASSGGGSLARYTQYF,TGTGCCAGCAGTGGTGGAGGGTCCCTGGCACGATATACGCAGTATTTT
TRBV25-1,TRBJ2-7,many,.,CASSSHGYEQYF,TGTGCCAGCAGTTCCCACGGTTACGAGCAGTACTTC
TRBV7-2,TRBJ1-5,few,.,CASSTRAGNQPQHF,TGTGCCAGCAGCACTAGGGCAGGCAATCAGCCCCAGCATTTT
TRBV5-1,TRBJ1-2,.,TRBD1,CASSSDRGKPNYGYTF,TGCGCCAGCAGCTCTGACAGGGGAAAGCCTAACTATGGCTACACCTTC
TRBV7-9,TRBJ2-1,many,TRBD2,CASSRLAGVGNEQFF,TGTGCCAGCAGCCGTCTAGCGGGAGTAGGCAATGAGCAGTTCTTC
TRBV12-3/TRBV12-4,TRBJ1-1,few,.,CASIREQGSHTEAFF,TGTGCCAGCATTAGAGAACAGGGTTCGCACACTGAAGCTTTCTTT
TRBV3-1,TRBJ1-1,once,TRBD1,CASSPRAGGDRWAEAFF,TGTGCCAGCAGCCCACGGGCAGGGGGCGACCGTTGGGCTGAAGCTTTCTTT
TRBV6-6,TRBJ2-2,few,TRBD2,CASSHSGSGELFF,TGTGCCAGCAGTCATAGCGGGTCCGGGGAGCTGTTTTTT
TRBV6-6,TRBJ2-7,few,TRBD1,CASGQLGTGGYEQYF,TGTGCCAGCGGACAATTGGGGACAGGGGGATACGAGCAGTACTTC
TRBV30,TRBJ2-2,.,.,CAWSGNRGYNTGELFF,TGTGCCTGGAGTGGGAACCGGGGATATAACACCGGGGAGCTGTTTTTT
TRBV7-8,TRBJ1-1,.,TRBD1,CASSRTGWGAEAFF,TGTGCCAGCAGCCGGACAGGGTGGGGTGCTGAAGCTTTCTTT
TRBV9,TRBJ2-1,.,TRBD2,CASQTPPMTSGGDPSYNEQFF,TGTGCCAGCCAGACGCCACCTATGACTAGCGGGGGTGATCCCTCCTACAATGAGCAGTTCTTC
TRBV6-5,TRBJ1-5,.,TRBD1,CASSLGQGVPPQHF,TGTGCCAGCAGTTTGGGACAGGGGGTCCCGCCCCAGCATTTT
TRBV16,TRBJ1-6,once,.,CASSPMVSPLHF,TGTGCCAGCAGCCCAATGGTTTCACCCCTCCACTTT
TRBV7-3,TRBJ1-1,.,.,CASSSLPQGVGTEAFF,TGTGCCAGCAGCTCCCTCCCACAGGGAGTGGGCACTGAAGCTTTCTTT
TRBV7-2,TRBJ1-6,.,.,CASSPSTQTAPLHF,TGTGCCAGCAGCCCATCGACCCAAACAGCACCCCTCCACTTT
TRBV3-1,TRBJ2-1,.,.,CASSRPTYNEQFF,TGTGCCAGCAGCCGACCCACTTACAATGAGCAGTTCTTC
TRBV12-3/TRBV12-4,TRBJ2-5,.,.,CASSFQRRQETQYF,TGTGCCAGCAGTTTCCAGCGCCGCCAAGAGACCCAGTACTTC